Listed here are 6 T cell receptor beta chains from one sample, sequenced in a study of neurological immune-mediated disorders. Indicated time point: longitudinal time-point 3. TCRdb called the 5' RACE reads again in MiXCR, with one record for every CDR3 protein. The data hold about 81,000 distinct CDR3 sequences, with about 4.5% observed a single time. What was sequenced was PBMCs. These receptors all come from a woman aged 60 to 75 with multiple sclerosis.

This chain links TRBV5-1 with TRBJ1-1; 9 nucleotides align to TRBD1. The CDR3 runs to 14 residues. CDR1 is SGHRS and CDR2 is YFSETQ in the germline V gene. The junction had 6 bases not matched to a gene; V was cut back by 3 bases and J by 6 bases. The CDR3 sequence is CASSSTGGSAEAFF. CDR3 in DNA: TGCGCCAGCAGCTCGACAGGGGGAAGCGCTGAAGCTTTCTTT.

This clonotype was detected many times. This chain joins TRBV12-3 or TRBV12-4 and TRBJ2-6; D gene unclear. This CDR3 comprises 17 residues. V lost 6 bases and J 3 bases, leaving 18 bases between the germline ends. CDR3 protein: CASRPRHGVGGANVLTF. CDR3 DNA sequence: TGTGCCAGCAGACCCCGACACGGCGTTGGTGGGGCCAACGTCCTGACTTTC.

This clonotype was picked up many times. The V call is TRBV7-8, the J call TRBJ1-2; 7 nucleotides agree with TRBD1. The ends lost 4 bases at V and 0 bases at J; junction bases unmatched: 5. The CDR3 consists of 15 residues. Germline CDR1 SGHVS, CDR2 FQNEAQ. The CDR3 sequence: CASSYQGGANYGYTF. CDR3 DNA: TGTGCCAGCAGCTACCAGGGGGGGGCTAACTATGGCTACACCTTC.

The table lists this clonotype with many counts. The gene calls are TRBV2 and TRBJ1-1; the D gene is possibly TRBD1 (5 bases). Germline-derived CDR1 and CDR2 are SNHLY and FYNNEI. Deletions cut 6 bases from V and 4 bases from J, with 12 bases between. The CDR3 consists of 13 residues. The CDR3 nucleotides are TGTGCCAGCAGGGGGGACGGTCGCACTGAAGCTTTCTTT. It is translated as CASRGDGRTEAFF.

This clonotype was observed many times. The rearrangement joins TRBV5-1 to TRBJ1-2, with D possibly matching TRBD1 (5 bases). This CDR3 has 14 amino acids. V was cut by 4 bases and J by 1 base, with 11 bases left in between. The germline V gene has CDR1 SGHRS and CDR2 YFSETQ. The CDR3 DNA follows: TGCGCCAGCAGCGAACAGACAGTTAACTATGGCTACACCTTC. It encodes CASSEQTVNYGYTF.

This clonotype was recorded many times. The chain carries TRBV7-9 and TRBJ1-5; 7 bases agree with TRBD1. The CDR3 is 15 residues long. In germline, CDR1 is SEHNR, CDR2 FQNEAQ (reference sequence). V shed 0 bases, J shed 4 bases, and the junction held 3 bases outside the gene matches. The CDR3 nucleotides read TGTGCCAGCAGCTTAGCAGGGGGCCCGAATCAGCCCCAGCATTTT. The encoded protein is CASSLAGGPNQPQHF.